Following are 4 T cell receptor beta chains from one sample sequenced in a study of beta chain features in type 1 diabetes. Study-level points and caveats: Moderate but significant shortening of TCRB CDR3s was recorded in all four CD4+ subsets from Type 1 diabetes patients.

Investigators reverse transcribed all isolated RNA, so they sequenced expressed TCRB transcripts. TCRdb keeps only in-frame clones here, not all; method: immunoSEQ multiplex PCR. The table shows over 150,000 clones, with about a tenth occurring only once. Their cognate antigens are unknown. Sequenced: central memory CD4+ T cells from blood. Every receptor here comes from a man aged 30 to 39 with type 1 diabetes.

This clone was observed a few times. The rearrangement links TRBV4-2 to TRBJ1-1; the D gene is possibly TRBD1 (5 bases). This CDR3 is 15 amino acids long. From germline, CDR1 is LGHNA and CDR2 YNFKEQ. Trimming cost V 0 bases and J 1 base, with 9 bases left between them. The CDR3 coding sequence is TGTGCCAGCAGCCAAGATCGGACAAAGAACACTGAAGCTTTCTTT. Translated: CASSQDRTKNTEAFF.

J is TRBJ2-7 and V is TRBV6-5; 9 bases agree with TRBD1. CDR1 MNHEY and CDR2 SVGAGI come from the germline V gene. V shed 3 bases and J 6 bases; nucleotides not matched to a gene: 6. The CDR3 consists of 14 residues. The CDR3 is CASSYGQGFGEQYF. The CDR3, as DNA: TGTGCCAGCAGTTATGGACAGGGGTTTGGCGAGCAGTACTTC.

This clone was found a few times. The V call is TRBV5-1, the J call TRBJ2-1, with 11 bases identical to TRBD2. J was trimmed by 8 bases and V by 4 bases; bases with no gene match: 8. The CDR3 covers 15 residues. CDR1 SGHRS and CDR2 YFSETQ come from the germline V gene. The chain's CDR3 is CASSRTSGRSDEQFF. The CDR3 DNA reads as TGCGCCAGCAGCCGAACTAGCGGGAGATCAGATGAGCAGTTCTTC.

This clone was picked up a small number of times. The identical CDR3 is also encoded by other nucleotide sequences in the sample. The gene calls are TRBV11-2 and TRBJ2-1, with D possibly TRBD1 on 6 matching bases. The V end lost 1 base, the J end lost 4 bases, and 11 bases lay between the germline ends. The length of the CDR3 is 15 residues. From germline, CDR1 is SGHAT and CDR2 FQNNGV. Written as DNA, the CDR3 is TGTGCCAGCAGCTTAGGGGGGCGAGGGTACAATGAGCAGTTCTTC. Protein product: CASSLGGRGYNEQFF.